Detailed here is one T cell receptor (beta chain). This clonotype was detected only a few times. The antigen it binds to is not known. No base quality values were provided; no much bigger clone lies one nucleotide off. Amplification of TCR beta CDR3 regions was carried out from RNA transcripts. A first-round RT-PCR of the TCR CDR3 used the HTBI primer set with the Qiagen OneStep RT-PCR kit. A second multiplex PCR round built the libraries, followed by size selection and purification. Sequencing of the libraries was done on an Illumina HiSeq2000 using paired-end 100 bp reads. Turning to the authors' computational methods: SOAPnuke was used to process the raw data, throwing out any read that contained adapters or uncalled bases, had a mean Phred below 15, or lacked an exact constant-primer or identifier match. High-quality paired reads were merged using COPE v1.2.5, and each unique nucleotide sequence was defined as a clonotype. MiTCR v1.1 was used to align clonotypes to the IMGT TRBV, TRBD and TRBJ reference segments. The analysis included only V-J combinations with a frequency above 0.0001, which together covered roughly 99% of the repertoires. The TCS score was defined as F50 (clonal expansion) divided by E x V (chaos), with BLOSUM62-based TCRdist calculated between CDR3 peptides within each V-J. Welch's t-statistics and random forest reduced fewer than 600 V-J features to 13, which were used in a naive Bayes classifier (R e1071). The Morisita-Horn index was used to measure how similar the thyroid and blood repertoires were. TCRdb passed the public sequencing reads through fastp at Q25 and MiXCR, retaining productive beta sequences. Rows are unified per CDR3 protein, each entry keeping the most common DNA and genes. These V and J calls derive from TCRdb rather than the authors' analysis. Counted in this sample were about 640,000 distinct CDR3 sequences; 45% of them appeared once. The ten largest clonotypes hold about 7.2% of the sample.

V lost 2 bases and J lost 9 bases; the stretch between them is 11 bases long. The CDR3 goes from the cysteine to the phenylalanine over 14 residues. The kept DNA is CDR3 alone, 42 bases in frame from the first base. The data derive from a study of T cells in Graves' hyperthyroidism and ophthalmopathy (dated by TCRdb to between 2018 and 2021). For context, the study as a whole: To identify distinguishing TCR V-J signatures, a discovery cohort of some 100 patients was used, comprising 40 to 45 with Graves' ophthalmopathy and roughly 60 with stable Graves' hyperthyroidism. Following sampling, methimazole starting at 30 mg daily was given to hyperthyroidism patients, and high-dose intravenous methylprednisolone was given to ophthalmopathy patients. According to the paper, TCR Vbeta CDR3 sequencing was carried out on approximately 140 peripheral blood samples, which came from fewer than 50 ophthalmopathy, 70 to 80 hyperthyroidism and approximately 17 progressor patients. The roughly 100 discovery patients were divided at random into training and test sets in a 7:3 ratio. Prospective prediction of ophthalmopathy was tested in an independent validation cohort consisting of 18 to 20 hyperthyroidism patients and some 17 patients who later progressed to ophthalmopathy. Thyroid tissue and blood T-cell repertoires from several Graves' hyperthyroidism patients were also compared in the study.

The paper's findings and limits, for the study overall: Most expanded thyroid clonotypes (frequency above 0.001) were also detected in blood, suggesting blood repertoires may reflect thyroid immune responses. No statistical method was used to fix the sample size in advance, and group allocation was not hidden from the investigators. A 13 V-J signature model separated ophthalmopathy from stable hyperthyroidism, with about 88% sensitivity and approximately 81% specificity in cross-validation and 80%/75% in testing. In validation, the model predicted progression to ophthalmopathy with approximately 69% sensitivity and less than 80% specificity, a median of roughly seven months before onset.

The study excluded patients with uncontrolled infections, other autoimmune diseases, pregnancy or lactation. Clinical symptoms, serum thyroxine and TRAb, thyroid ultrasound, and orbital computed tomography formed the basis for the diagnoses. Total RNA was extracted using Trizol reagent, and RNA quality was assessed on an Agilent 2100 Bioanalyzer. In this chain, TRBV12-3 or TRBV12-4 is recombined with TRBJ1-6, and the D gene may be TRBD1, 6 bases matching. The sample was peripheral blood or thyroid tissue (not recorded which). This receptor was obtained from an adult man with Graves' disease, either hyperthyroidism or ophthalmopathy (not recorded which). The CDR3 reads as follows: CASSLRGGASPLHF. The sequenced DNA is TGTGCCAGCAGTTTAAGAGGGGGGGCTTCACCCCTCCACTTT.